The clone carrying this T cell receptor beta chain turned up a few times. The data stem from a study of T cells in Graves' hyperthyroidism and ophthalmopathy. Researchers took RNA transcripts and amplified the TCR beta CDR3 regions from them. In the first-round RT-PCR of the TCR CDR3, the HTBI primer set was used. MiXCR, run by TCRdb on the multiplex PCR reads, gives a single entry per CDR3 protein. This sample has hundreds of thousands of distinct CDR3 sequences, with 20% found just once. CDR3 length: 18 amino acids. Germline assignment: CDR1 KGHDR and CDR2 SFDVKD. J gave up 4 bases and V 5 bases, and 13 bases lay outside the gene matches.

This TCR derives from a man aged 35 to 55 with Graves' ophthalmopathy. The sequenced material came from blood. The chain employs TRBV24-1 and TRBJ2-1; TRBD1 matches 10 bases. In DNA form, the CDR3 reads TGTGCCACCAGTGCATCCCTGTCGGGGACAGGGGATTACAATGAGCAGTTCTTC. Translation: CATSASLSGTGDYNEQFF.